The text below deals with one T cell receptor (beta chain). The target antigen is unknown. This sample was included in a study of PD-1 blockade in mismatch repair-deficient tumors. Study-wide context: Enrolled about 2012-2016, patients had progressing, pretreated mismatch repair-deficient cancers of approximately 13 types.

Whole-study results and caveats: After pembrolizumab, tumor-resident clones rose rapidly, then generally contracted before radiologic responses.

TCR sequencing covered three patients who responded to pembrolizumab. The CDR3 is made up of 17 amino acids. V lost 6 bases, J lost 3 bases, and 13 bases stayed unmatched. The V gene's germline CDR1 is LNHDA and CDR2 SQIVND (reference sequence). Sequenced by immunoSEQ multiplex PCR; TCRdb stores in-frame clones only, minus some. The sample has approximately 22,000 clones, roughly four fifths seen once. The chain is built from TRBV19 and TRBJ2-2; 7 bases agree with TRBD2. The sequence was obtained from an adult with mismatch repair-deficient cancer. Sequencing was performed on peripheral blood, taken 2 weeks after starting pembrolizumab. In nucleotides, the CDR3 is TGTGCCAGTAGACCAGCGGGAAGGTCTTTATACACCGGGGAGCTGTTTTTT. This sequence encodes CASRPAGRSLYTGELFF.